The entry that follows covers one T cell receptor beta chain sequence. The antigen remains undetermined. Since all of the isolated RNA was reverse transcribed, expressed TCRB transcripts were what got sequenced. Libraries were prepared by immunoSEQ multiplex PCR; TCRdb keeps only in-frame clonotypes and omits some of them. The sample includes 500,000 to 650,000 clones, under 15% seen only once; the top ten take more than 0.1%. The CDR3 extends over 13 amino acids. Germline V gives CDR1 KGHSH, CDR2 LQKENI. Trimming cost V 1 base and J 3 bases, with 7 bases left between them. This record belongs to a study of beta chain features in type 1 diabetes. About the research overall: Examination covered roughly 100,000,000 sorted cells spanning all samples.

The single heparinised draw taken from each donor contained 90 to 150 mL of blood on average. Overall study results and limits: Among all four CD4+ subsets, Type 1 diabetes patients had TCRB CDR3s that were moderately but significantly shorter.

This rearrangement joins TRBV18 to TRBJ2-7; no clear D. The sequence was obtained from a man aged 25 to 45 with type 1 diabetes. Sequenced: naive CD4+ T cells from blood. The CDR3 loop is CASSPLPLYEQYF. DNA for the CDR3: TGTGCCAGCTCACCACTGCCCCTCTACGAGCAGTACTTC.